These 23 T cell receptor beta chains came from one sample sequenced in a study of identical twins. TCRdb re-derived calls from the 5' RACE reads in MiXCR, one entry per CDR3 protein. The sample holds under 1 million distinct CDR3 sequences, approximately 13% seen once. The same data also contributed to another study, on yellow fever vaccine responses in identical twins.

What was sequenced was PBMCs. The origin of the receptors is a woman aged 18-29 years in good health.

At least ten counts were recorded for this clonotype. The chain uses TRBV5-6 and TRBJ1-2; D is ambiguous. The CDR3 sequence is 11 residues long. The V and J ends lost 1 base and 9 bases respectively, with 7 bases between them. CDR1 SGHDT and CDR2 YYEEEE come from the germline V gene. The CDR3: CASSLRFRYTF. The DNA of the CDR3 is TGTGCCAGCAGCTTGAGGTTCCGCTACACCTTC.

This clonotype was picked up many times. This chain links TRBV28 with TRBJ2-1; D not resolved. Germline V gives CDR1 MDHEN, CDR2 SYDVKM. Trimming cost V 4 bases and J 4 bases, with 20 bases left between them. The CDR3 runs 17 residues. The CDR3 here is CASSSPKPTDGYNEQFF. For the CDR3, the DNA is TGTGCCAGCAGTTCTCCCAAACCGACGGACGGATACAATGAGCAGTTCTTC.

This clonotype showed up just a few times. This chain's CDR3 is CASRYRDKEAFF. The CDR3 nucleotides are TGTGCCAGCAGGTACCGGGACAAGGAAGCTTTCTTT. The chain joins TRBV6-5 to TRBJ1-1; weak D call: TRBD1 (6 bases). Germline CDR1 MNHEY, CDR2 SVGAGI. The length of the CDR3 is 12 residues. V lost 6 bases and J 8 bases, leaving 13 bases between the germline ends.

This chain links TRBV12-3 or TRBV12-4 with TRBJ1-4, with D unclear. Trimming removed 4 bases at V and 0 bases at J, with 6 bases between. The CDR3 is 14 amino acids. The CDR3 is CASSSTSTNEKLFF. In DNA form, the CDR3 reads TGTGCCAGCAGTTCGACTTCAACTAATGAAAAACTGTTTTTT.

V is TRBV19 and J is TRBJ2-1; 13 bases are shared with TRBD2. V shed 7 bases and J 5 bases; nucleotides not matched to a gene: 5. The CDR3 is 15 residues long. Germline V gene lookup returns CDR1 LNHDA and CDR2 SQIVND (reference sequence). This CDR3 reads CASTQGLAGHNEQFF. The CDR3 bases are TGTGCCAGTACCCAGGGACTAGCGGGACACAATGAGCAGTTCTTC.

The chain is built from TRBV24-1 and TRBJ1-1; TRBD1 might be the D (6 bases). Trimming shortened V by 0 bases and J by 3 bases, and 16 bases separated the two germline ends. The CDR3 covers 17 residues. Germline V gene lookup returns CDR1 KGHDR and CDR2 SFDVKD. CDR3 coding DNA: TGTGCCACCAGTGATTTGCCCGAGGGGGTCTCGGACACTGAAGCTTTCTTT. This gives the protein CATSDLPEGVSDTEAFF.

The chain carries TRBV7-8 and TRBJ1-1, with TRBD1 matching 9 bases. CDR3 length: 15 amino acids. From germline, CDR1 is SGHVS and CDR2 FQNEAQ. V shed 5 bases, J shed 5 bases, and the junction held 9 bases outside the gene matches. The CDR3: CASSLRIGTGTEAFF. The CDR3 DNA reads TGTGCCAGCAGCCTCCGGATCGGGACAGGGACTGAAGCTTTCTTT.

This chain connects TRBV29-1 to TRBJ2-7; the D gene is possibly TRBD2 (7 bases). The length of the CDR3 is 14 residues. V dropped 6 bases and J dropped 6 bases, with 21 bases sitting between them. Germline V gives CDR1 SQVTM, CDR2 ANQGSEA. CDR3 residues: CSVVRGEGLFEQYF. Written as DNA, the CDR3 is TGCAGCGTGGTAAGGGGGGAGGGCCTTTTCGAGCAGTACTTC.

V gene TRBV15 combines with J gene TRBJ2-5, with D perhaps assigned TRBD1 or TRBD2 (6 bases each). Germline CDR1 reads LNHNV; CDR2 reads YYDKDF (reference sequence). The ends were cut back, 6 bases at V and 3 bases at J, with 23 bases in the middle. The CDR3 is made up of 17 amino acids. The CDR3 region has the DNA TGTGCCACCAGAGGTCTTTCCCGGTCGGGGGCGAAAGAGACCCAGTACTTC. It is translated as CATRGLSRSGAKETQYF.

This clonotype showed up just a few times. The chain employs TRBV29-1 and TRBJ2-1; TRBD2 matches 13 bases. The length of the CDR3 is 15 residues. Germline V gene sequence: CDR1 SQVTM, CDR2 ANQGSEA. Trimming at V came to 6 bases and at J to 9 bases, leaving 11 bases not matched to a gene. CDR3 amino acids: CSVAPGLAGPFEQFF. In nucleotides, the CDR3 is TGCAGCGTGGCCCCGGGACTAGCGGGACCCTTTGAGCAGTTCTTC.

The rearrangement joins TRBV29-1 to TRBJ2-7, with D possibly being TRBD1 (6 bases). Trimming stripped 4 bases from V and 3 bases from J, with 10 bases between. CDR3 length: 12 amino acids. CDR1 is SQVTM and CDR2 is ANQGSEA in the germline V gene. CDR3 sequence: CSVGGTLYEQYF. Here the CDR3 DNA reads TGCAGCGTTGGAGGGACACTCTACGAGCAGTACTTC.

This clonotype was counted only a few times. The chain combines TRBV15 with TRBJ2-1; the D is unclear. V lost 3 bases and J lost 0, with 12 bases in between. From germline, CDR1 is LNHNV and CDR2 YYDKDF (reference sequence). The CDR3 loop spans 16 amino acids. CDR3 sequence: CATSSLGGSSYNEQFF. CDR3 sequence (DNA): TGTGCCACCAGCAGTTTAGGCGGAAGCTCCTACAATGAGCAGTTCTTC. Full variable domain (remainder filled in from reference TRBV15 and TRBJ2-1): DAMVIQNPRYQVTQFGKPVTLSCSQTLNHNVMYWYQQKSSQAPKLLFHYYDKDFNNEADTPDNFQSRRPNTSFCFLDIRSPGLGDTAMYLCATSSLGGSSYNEQFFGPGTRLTVL.

Ten or more counts support this clonotype. V is TRBV5-1 and J is TRBJ1-1; D is uncertain. V was cut by 0 bases and J by 1 base, with 10 bases left in between. The CDR3 covers 15 residues. Germline CDR1 reads SGHRS; CDR2 reads YFSETQ. DNA of the CDR3: TGCGCCAGCAGCTTGGCCGTATTGGGGAACACTGAAGCTTTCTTT. Translating it yields CASSLAVLGNTEAFF.

This clonotype was detected a few times. The V call is TRBV7-8, the J call TRBJ2-7; the D gene is possibly TRBD1 (5 bases). V shed 1 base and J shed 3 bases, with 16 bases lying between them. The germline gives CDR1 SGHVS, CDR2 FQNEAQ. The CDR3 loop spans 16 amino acids. The CDR3 DNA reads as TGTGCCAGCAGCTTAGAAGGCATGGGGCAGAACTACGAGCAGTACTTC. Translating it yields CASSLEGMGQNYEQYF.

Note on this clonotype: A read error may explain this, as a much larger clone is one base away. The CDR3 DNA is TGTGCCAGCAGTTTAGCAGGGGGCGCTTGTCAGCCCCAGCATTTT. It yields the protein CASSLAGGACQPQHF. V usage is TRBV12-3 or TRBV12-4 and J usage is TRBJ1-5; 7 nucleotides match TRBD1. Losses at the gene ends were 0 bases for V and 6 bases for J; bases not matched to a gene: 5. This CDR3 region has 15 residues.

J is TRBJ2-5 and V is TRBV20-1; no firm D call. The germline CDR1 and CDR2 sequences are DFQATT and SNEGSKA (reference sequence). This CDR3 is 15 amino acids long. Deletions cut 0 bases from V and 0 bases from J, with 11 bases between. The DNA for the CDR3 is TGCAGTGCTAGAGACCCCCACCTGTACCAAGAGACCCAGTACTTC. Protein sequence: CSARDPHLYQETQYF.

This clonotype was observed a few times. The V call is TRBV5-1, the J call TRBJ1-6; D is ambiguous. Trimming took off 0 bases at V and 7 bases at J, with 11 bases between the two ends. Per germline, CDR1 SGHRS and CDR2 YFSETQ. This CDR3 spans 15 amino acids. CDR3 protein: CASSLGYDSNSPLHF. The CDR3 nucleotides are TGCGCCAGCAGCTTGGGTTATGACTCAAATTCACCCCTCCACTTT. The entire variable domain, with the rest obtained from reference TRBV5-1 and TRBJ1-6, is as follows: KAGVTQTPRYLIKTRGQQVTLSCSPISGHRSVSWYQQTPGQGLQFLFEYFSETQRNKGNFPGRFSGRQFSNSRSEMNVSTLELGDSALYLCASSLGYDSNSPLHFGNGTRLTVT.

The chain uses TRBV5-1 and TRBJ2-1, with 13 bases that match TRBD2. The CDR3 has 18 amino acids. The germline CDR1 and CDR2 sequences are SGHRS and YFSETQ. Germline trimming cut 4 bases from V and 0 bases from J; bases unmatched to any gene: 7. The CDR3 region has the DNA TGCGCCAGCAGCGGGGGACTAGCGGGGTCGAGCTCCTACAATGAGCAGTTCTTC. Its protein is CASSGGLAGSSSYNEQFF. The full variable domain, in which reference TRBV5-1 and TRBJ2-1 provide the parts outside the CDR3, is KAGVTQTPRYLIKTRGQQVTLSCSPISGHRSVSWYQQTPGQGLQFLFEYFSETQRNKGNFPGRFSGRQFSNSRSEMNVSTLELGDSALYLCASSGGLAGSSSYNEQFFGPGTRLTVL.

This clonotype has ten or more counts. This chain connects TRBV5-1 to TRBJ2-2; TRBD1 agrees at 7 bases. Germline trimming cut 7 bases from V and 2 bases from J; bases unmatched to any gene: 8. Germline V gene sequence: CDR1 SGHRS, CDR2 YFSETQ. CDR3 length equals 15 residues. CDR3 region: CASRSGTANTGELFF. The CDR3 DNA is TGCGCCAGCCGATCCGGGACAGCCAACACCGGGGAGCTGTTTTTT.

The V call is TRBV6-2 or TRBV6-3, the J call TRBJ2-1; TRBD2 aligns across 9 bases. V shed 0 bases, J shed 0 bases, and the junction held 6 bases outside the gene matches. The germline CDR1 and CDR2 sequences are MNHEY and SVGEGT. The CDR3 consists of 18 residues. CDR3 nucleotides: TGTGCCAGCAGTTACTCGCGGGAGGGCCGAAGCTCCTACAATGAGCAGTTCTTC. This sequence encodes CASSYSREGRSSYNEQFF.

CDR3 nucleotides: TGTGCCAGCAGTCCCAACAGGGTGACCTCCCTCTACGAGCAGTACGTC. It translates to CASSPNRVTSLYEQYV. The chain carries TRBV28 and TRBJ2-7, with D tentatively TRBD1 (6 bases). The germline V and J ends were trimmed by 5 bases and 3 bases, with 20 bases remaining between them. The CDR3 is 16 amino acids. Germline CDR1 reads MDHEN; CDR2 reads SYDVKM.

This clonotype was picked up a small number of times. The V and J genes are TRBV3-1 and TRBJ2-3; D is perhaps TRBD1 (5 bases). Germline V gene sequence: CDR1 LGHDT, CDR2 YNNKEL (reference sequence). This CDR3 region has 14 residues. Trimming pared 7 bases from V and 1 base from J, leaving 12 bases between. The CDR3 reads CASNVQGGTDTQYF. The DNA for the CDR3 is TGTGCCAGCAACGTCCAGGGTGGCACAGATACGCAGTATTTT.

V usage is TRBV12-3 or TRBV12-4 and J usage is TRBJ1-6, with D uncertain. The CDR3 has 14 residues. With 3 bases removed from V and 6 bases from J, the gap between germline ends came to 9 bases. CDR3 region: CASSFREPNSPLHF. Written as DNA, the CDR3 is TGTGCCAGCAGTTTTAGGGAACCTAATTCACCCCTCCACTTT.